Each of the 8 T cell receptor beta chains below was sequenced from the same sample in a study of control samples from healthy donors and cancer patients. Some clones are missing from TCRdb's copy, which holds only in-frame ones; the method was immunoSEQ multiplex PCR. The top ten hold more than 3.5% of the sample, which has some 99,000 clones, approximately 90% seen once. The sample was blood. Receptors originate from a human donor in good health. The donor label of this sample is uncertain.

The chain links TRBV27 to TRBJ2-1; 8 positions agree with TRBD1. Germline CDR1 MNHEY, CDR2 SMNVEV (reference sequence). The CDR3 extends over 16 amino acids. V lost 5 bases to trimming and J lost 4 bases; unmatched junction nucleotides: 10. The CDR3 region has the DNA TGTGCCAGCAGTACCGTACAGGGGGTAGAATACAATGAGCAGTTCTTC. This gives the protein CASSTVQGVEYNEQFF.

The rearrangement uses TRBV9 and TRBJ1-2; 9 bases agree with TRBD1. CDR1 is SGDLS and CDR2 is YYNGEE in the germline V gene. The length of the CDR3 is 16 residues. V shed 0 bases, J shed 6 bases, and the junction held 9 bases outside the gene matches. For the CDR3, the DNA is TGTGCCAGCAGCGTAGCACCACAGGGGGCGATTGATGGCTACACCTTC. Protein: CASSVAPQGAIDGYTF.

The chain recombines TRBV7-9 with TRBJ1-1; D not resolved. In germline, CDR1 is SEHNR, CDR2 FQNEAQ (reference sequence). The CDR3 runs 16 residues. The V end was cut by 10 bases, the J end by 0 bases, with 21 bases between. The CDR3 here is CAIRGRSLPMNTEAFF. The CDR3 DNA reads TGTGCCATACGAGGGAGGAGTTTACCCATGAACACTGAAGCTTTCTTT.

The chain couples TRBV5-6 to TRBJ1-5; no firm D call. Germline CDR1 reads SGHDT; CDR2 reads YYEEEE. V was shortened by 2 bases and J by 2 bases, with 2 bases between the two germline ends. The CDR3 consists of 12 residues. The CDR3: CASSFGNQPQHF. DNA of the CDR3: TGTGCCAGCAGCTTTGGCAATCAGCCCCAGCATTTT.

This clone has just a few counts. CDR3 bases: TGTGCCAGCAGCAAAGTGACAGAGAACACTGAAGCTTTCTTT. Its translation is CASSKVTENTEAFF. The chain uses TRBV4-2 and TRBJ1-1, with a weak D call TRBD1 (5 bases). There are 14 residues in the CDR3. The germline gives CDR1 LGHNA, CDR2 YNFKEQ. Trimming removed 5 bases at V and 1 base at J, with 11 bases between.

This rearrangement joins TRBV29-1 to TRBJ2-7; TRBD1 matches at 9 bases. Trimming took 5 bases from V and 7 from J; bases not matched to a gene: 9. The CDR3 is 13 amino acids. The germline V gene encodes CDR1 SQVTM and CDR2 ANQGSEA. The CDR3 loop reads CSVSTGGAREQYF. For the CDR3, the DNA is TGCAGCGTTTCCACAGGGGGCGCTCGGGAGCAGTACTTC.

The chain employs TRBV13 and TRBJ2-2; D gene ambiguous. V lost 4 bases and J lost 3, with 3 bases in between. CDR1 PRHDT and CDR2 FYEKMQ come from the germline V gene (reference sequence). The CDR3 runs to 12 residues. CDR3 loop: CASSSYTGELFF. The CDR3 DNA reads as TGTGCCAGCAGCTCGTACACCGGGGAGCTGTTTTTT.

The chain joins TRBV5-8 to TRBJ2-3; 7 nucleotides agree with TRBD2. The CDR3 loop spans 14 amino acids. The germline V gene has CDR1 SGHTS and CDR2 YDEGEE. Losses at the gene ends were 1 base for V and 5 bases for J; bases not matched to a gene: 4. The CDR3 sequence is CASSLTGRGDTQYF. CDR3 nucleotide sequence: TGTGCCAGCAGCTTGACGGGGAGGGGAGATACGCAGTATTTT.